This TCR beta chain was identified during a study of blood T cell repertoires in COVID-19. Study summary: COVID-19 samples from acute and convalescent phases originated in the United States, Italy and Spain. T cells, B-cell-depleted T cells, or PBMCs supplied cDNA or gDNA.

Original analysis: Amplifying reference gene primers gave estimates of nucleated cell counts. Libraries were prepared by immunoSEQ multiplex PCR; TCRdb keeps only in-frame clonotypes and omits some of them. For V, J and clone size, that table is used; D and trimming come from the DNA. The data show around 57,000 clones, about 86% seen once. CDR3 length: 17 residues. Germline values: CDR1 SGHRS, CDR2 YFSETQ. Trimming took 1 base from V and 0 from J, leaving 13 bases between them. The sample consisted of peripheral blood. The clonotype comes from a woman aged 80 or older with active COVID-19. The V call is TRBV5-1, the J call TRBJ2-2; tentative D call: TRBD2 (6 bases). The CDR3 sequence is CASSLRTITANTGELFF. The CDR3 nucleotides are TGCGCCAGCAGCTTGAGGACTATAACCGCGAACACCGGGGAGCTGTTTTTT.